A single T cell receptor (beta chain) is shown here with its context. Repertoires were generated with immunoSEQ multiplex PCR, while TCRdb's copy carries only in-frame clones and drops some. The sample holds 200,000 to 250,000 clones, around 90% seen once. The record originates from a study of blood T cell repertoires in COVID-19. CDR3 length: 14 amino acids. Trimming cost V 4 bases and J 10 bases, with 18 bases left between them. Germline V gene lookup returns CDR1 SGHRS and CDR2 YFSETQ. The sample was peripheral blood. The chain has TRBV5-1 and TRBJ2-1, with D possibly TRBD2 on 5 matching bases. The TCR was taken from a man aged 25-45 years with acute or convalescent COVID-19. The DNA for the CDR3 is TGCGCCAGCAGCCCGACCGGGATCTCTAACGAGCAGTTCTTC. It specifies CASSPTGISNEQFF.